What follows are 18 T cell receptor beta chains derived from one specimen sequenced in a study of lymphopenia after photon versus proton radiotherapy. The repertoire was sequenced with immunoSEQ multiplex PCR; TCRdb's copy has only in-frame clones and lacks some. The table lists about 25,000 clones, 87% of them singletons. The sample here was peripheral blood, taken from a patient treated with photon-based radiotherapy. Every receptor here comes from a man aged 50 to 60 with gastric cancer.

This clone was counted once. V and J are TRBV2 and TRBJ1-6; 8 bases fit TRBD1. The CDR3 is 16 amino acids. The V gene end was trimmed by 1 base and the J gene end by 9 bases; junction bases not matched to a gene: 8. Germline-derived CDR1 and CDR2 are SNHLY and FYNNEI. The CDR3 DNA is TGTGCCAGCAGTGAAGGGGGGACAGGTCGAGGTTCACCCCTCCACTTT. Its protein is CASSEGGTGRGSPLHF.

The chain uses TRBV5-8 and TRBJ1-3; TRBD1 matches 10 bases. This CDR3 has 14 residues. V dropped 2 bases and J dropped 6; count of bases not matched to a gene: 2. The germline CDR1 and CDR2 sequences are SGHTS and YDEGEE. The CDR3 here is CASSFGTGENTIYF. For the CDR3, the DNA is TGTGCCAGCAGCTTCGGGACAGGGGAAAACACCATATATTTT.

The chain links TRBV7-9 to TRBJ2-7; 8 bases align to TRBD1. Germline trimming cut 5 bases from V and 3 bases from J; bases unmatched to any gene: 9. The CDR3 is made up of 15 amino acids. Per germline, CDR1 SEHNR and CDR2 FQNEAQ (reference sequence). This chain's CDR3 is CASSPSGGIDYEQYV. CDR3 coding DNA: TGTGCCAGCAGCCCATCAGGGGGCATAGACTACGAGCAGTACGTC.

This chain joins TRBV19 and TRBJ2-5; 10 bases map to TRBD2. The trim removed 1 base at V and 6 bases at J, leaving 5 bases unmatched. There are 15 residues in the CDR3. Germline CDR1 reads LNHDA; CDR2 reads SQIVND (reference sequence). Here the CDR3 reads CASSIGGTSDKTQYF. The CDR3 bases are TGTGCCAGTAGTATAGGAGGGACTAGCGATAAGACCCAGTACTTC.

The chain recombines TRBV18 with TRBJ2-3; D possibly corresponds to TRBD1 (6 bases). Per germline, CDR1 KGHSH and CDR2 LQKENI. The CDR3 runs 15 residues. V shed 5 bases and J shed 0 bases, with 12 bases lying between them. The CDR3 nucleotides are TGTGCCAGCTCAAAACAGGGTACTAGCACAGATACGCAGTATTTT. Translation gives CASSKQGTSTDTQYF.

This clone was detected once. The chain recombines TRBV10-3 with TRBJ2-5, with TRBD2 identical over 7 bases. The length of the CDR3 is 14 residues. V lost 10 bases to trimming and J lost 3 bases; unmatched junction nucleotides: 11. Per the germline V gene, CDR1 is ENHRY and CDR2 is SYGVKD. The CDR3 here is CATRTAGVEETQYF. The CDR3 nucleotides are TGTGCCACCCGAACTGCGGGGGTAGAAGAGACCCAGTACTTC.

CDR3 in amino acids: CASSLPPGGKDTGELFF. CDR3 in DNA: TGTGCCAGCAGCTTACCCCCGGGGGGAAAGGACACCGGGGAGCTGTTTTTT. The chain couples TRBV7-6 to TRBJ2-2; 7 nucleotides line up with TRBD2. This CDR3 has 17 amino acids. The V gene end was trimmed by 2 bases and the J gene end by 3 bases; junction bases not matched to a gene: 9. The germline CDR1 and CDR2 sequences are SGHVS and FNYEAQ.

The chain links TRBV25-1 to TRBJ1-2; D possibly corresponds to TRBD1 (5 bases). CDR1 and CDR2 from the germline V gene are MGHDK and SYGVNS. The CDR3 contains 13 residues. V was clipped by 2 bases and J by 5 bases, with 9 bases between them. CDR3 protein: CASSEGGIYGYTF. In nucleotides, the CDR3 is TGTGCCAGCAGTGAAGGGGGTATTTATGGCTACACCTTC.

This clone was observed once. The chain uses TRBV30 and TRBJ2-6; TRBD1 aligns across 7 bases. The ends lost 1 base at V and 4 bases at J; junction bases unmatched: 13. The CDR3 length is 18 residues. CDR1 is GTSNPN, CDR2 SVGIG, per germline (reference sequence). CDR3 protein: CAWSAPPLGGGGANVLTF. In nucleotides, the CDR3 is TGTGCCTGGAGTGCCCCACCGTTAGGGGGCGGAGGGGCCAACGTCCTGACTTTC.

This chain joins TRBV10-3 and TRBJ1-2, with D unresolved. The V gene lost 2 bases and the J gene lost 3 bases, with 10 bases spanning the gap. The CDR3 totals 14 residues. Germline V gene sequence: CDR1 ENHRY, CDR2 SYGVKD. In nucleotides, the CDR3 is TGTGCCATCAGTGAGACAGTTTCCCACTATGGCTACACCTTC. Its protein is CAISETVSHYGYTF.

V is TRBV6-1 and J is TRBJ2-5; 8 nucleotides agree with TRBD2. J lost 3 bases, V lost 8 bases, and 5 bases had no gene match. This CDR3 comprises 13 residues. Germline V CDR1 and CDR2: MNHNS, SASEGT. The CDR3 DNA is TGTGCCAGCGGGAGTAGCGGGGAAGAGACCCAGTACTTC. Amino acids: CASGSSGEETQYF.

The chain is built from TRBV7-3 and TRBJ2-6; no definite D call. Germline V gives CDR1 SGHTA, CDR2 FQGTGA. The CDR3 totals 15 residues. V lost 5 bases, J lost 0 bases, and 8 bases lay in between. The chain's CDR3 is CASSPQVSGANVLTF. CDR3 DNA: TGTGCCAGCAGCCCCCAGGTCTCTGGGGCCAACGTCCTGACTTTC. Full variable domain (remainder filled in from reference TRBV7-3 and TRBJ2-6): GAGVSQTPSNKVTEKGKYVELRCDPISGHTALYWYRQSLGQGPEFLIYFQGTGAADDSGLPNDRFFAVRPEGSVSTLKIQRTERGDSAVYLCASSPQVSGANVLTFGAGSRLTVL.

The rearrangement links TRBV10-3 to TRBJ1-2, with D uncertain. The V end lost 7 bases, the J end lost 4 bases, and 13 bases lay between the germline ends. This CDR3 is built from 13 residues. Germline V gene data show CDR1 as ENHRY and CDR2 as SYGVKD. The CDR3 reads CAITDGGFYGYTF. Written as DNA, the CDR3 is TGTGCCATCACCGATGGAGGGTTCTATGGCTACACCTTC.

The J gene is TRBJ1-2, the V gene TRBV7-9; 7 nucleotides line up with TRBD1. The junction had 7 bases not matched to a gene; V was cut back by 7 bases and J by 8 bases. Germline V gives CDR1 SEHNR, CDR2 FQNEAQ (reference sequence). This CDR3 contains 12 residues. CDR3 nucleotide sequence: TGTGCCAGCATCGACCGACAGGGAGGCTACACCTTC. Protein sequence: CASIDRQGGYTF.

The sample holds one count of this clone. The V and J genes are TRBV7-8 and TRBJ2-3; no clear D gene. Germline V CDR1 and CDR2: SGHVS, FQNEAQ. The V gene lost 5 bases and the J gene lost 2 bases, with 5 bases spanning the gap. The CDR3 runs 12 residues. In DNA, the CDR3 is TGTGCCAGCAGCCCGATCACAGATACGCAGTATTTT. As protein: CASSPITDTQYF.

This clone has a single count. In DNA, the CDR3 is TGTGCCAGCAGTCCCGTCCTGACTGGCCGGGGGTCAGTCAATGAGCAGTTCTTC. Translating it yields CASSPVLTGRGSVNEQFF. The chain has TRBV7-3 and TRBJ2-1; a possible D gene is TRBD2 (6 bases). Germline CDR1 SGHTA, CDR2 FQGTGA. Trimming took off 6 bases at V and 6 bases at J, with 27 bases between the two ends. The CDR3 is 18 amino acids.

The rearrangement links TRBV5-1 to TRBJ1-3; a possible D gene is TRBD1 (6 bases). Between the trimmed V and J ends, which lost 3 bases and 3 bases, there was a span of 10 bases. The CDR3 runs 14 residues. Germline CDR1 reads SGHRS; CDR2 reads YFSETQ. CDR3 region: CASSYEQGGNTIYF. In DNA, the CDR3 is TGCGCCAGCAGCTATGAACAGGGTGGAAACACCATATATTTT.

The V and J genes are TRBV19 and TRBJ2-1; 13 bases map to TRBD2. V shed 5 bases, J shed 1 base, and the junction held 8 bases outside the gene matches. Germline CDR1 reads LNHDA; CDR2 reads SQIVND (reference sequence). The CDR3 has 18 residues. In DNA form, the CDR3 reads TGTGCCAGTAGTCCTCGGACTAGCGGGGGCCTTTCCTACAATGAGCAGTTCTTC. Its translation is CASSPRTSGGLSYNEQFF.